A single T cell receptor beta chain is shown here with its context. The data were obtained in a study of blood T cell repertoires in COVID-19. Study in general: Donors in the United States, Italy and Spain gave samples during acute or convalescent COVID-19. T cells, B-cell-depleted T cells, or PBMCs provided the cDNA or gDNA that served as material.

Original analysis: Nucleated cell number was recorded as an estimate derived from reference gene primer amplification. Data came from immunoSEQ multiplex PCR; TCRdb stores just in-frame clones and leaves some out. From that table come the V and J calls and clone size; the DNA was used to work out D and trimming. The sample includes tens of thousands of clones, more than 85% seen only once; the top ten take roughly 2.3%. The source material was peripheral blood. This receptor was identified in a human donor with active COVID-19. The donor label of this sample is uncertain.

CDR3 DNA: TGTGCCAGTAGTATACAGGGATATCGGCAGCCCCAGCATTTT. Amino acids: CASSIQGYRQPQHF. The rearrangement uses TRBV19 and TRBJ1-5; D possibly corresponds to TRBD1 (5 bases). The CDR3 covers 14 residues. Trimming removed 2 bases at V and 7 bases at J, with 12 bases between. Germline V gene lookup returns CDR1 LNHDA and CDR2 SQIVND (reference sequence).